This T cell receptor (beta chain) came from a study of blood T cell repertoires in COVID-19. Study information: PBMCs, B-cell-depleted T cells, or T cells were the source of the cDNA or gDNA that made up the material.

Germline trimming cut 2 bases from V and 4 bases from J; bases unmatched to any gene: 8. The CDR3 has 16 amino acids. Per the germline V gene, CDR1 is MNHEY and CDR2 is SMNVEV (reference sequence). In the authors' methods: Researchers report that nucleated cell counts were estimated from reference gene primer amplification. Sequencing was performed with immunoSEQ multiplex PCR; in TCRdb, only in-frame clones are kept and a portion is missing. From that table come the V and J calls and clone size; the DNA was used to work out D and trimming. This table has 60,000 to 65,000 clones, 74% appearing once. The chain links TRBV27 to TRBJ1-2, with 9 positions matching TRBD1. The specimen sequenced was peripheral blood. The sequence was collected from a woman of 80 years or more with acute or convalescent COVID-19. The CDR3 reads CASSLLTGTGIYGYTF. The CDR3 region has the DNA TGTGCCAGCAGTTTACTTACCGGGACAGGGATCTATGGCTACACCTTC.